The 7 T cell receptor beta chains reported below all come from one sample, sequenced in a study of cytomegalovirus exposure and HLA in healthy donors. Generated by immunoSEQ multiplex PCR, the TCRdb table keeps only in-frame clones and is missing some. This sample carries approximately 76,000 clones, around 94% of them seen once, and the ten largest clones take 2.5% to 3.5%. The specimen sequenced was PBMCs. The source is a woman aged 18-29 years in good health and CMV-seropositive.

V is TRBV29-1 and J is TRBJ2-3, with 14 bases lining up with TRBD2. Germline CDR1 SQVTM, CDR2 ANQGSEA. V trimming: 7 bases; J trimming: 4 bases; junction bases outside the gene matches: 7. The CDR3 spans 15 residues. The CDR3 loop is CSATGTSGSADTQYF. The CDR3 region has the DNA TGCAGCGCAACCGGGACTAGCGGGAGCGCAGATACGCAGTATTTT.

This chain uses TRBV11-3 with TRBJ2-1, with no clear D. The germline V gene has CDR1 SGHNT and CDR2 YENEEA. The CDR3 runs to 13 residues. V was pared by 4 bases and J by 5 bases, with 9 bases between. CDR3 coding DNA: TGTGCCAGCAGCTCCCACACAAACAATGAGCAGTTCTTC. Encoded protein: CASSSHTNNEQFF.

This clone was recorded only once. The chain links TRBV9 to TRBJ2-3; the match to TRBD2 covers 11 bases. In germline, CDR1 is SGDLS, CDR2 YYNGEE. CDR3 length: 16 residues. The J segment lost 2 bases and the V segment lost 2 bases, leaving 4 bases of the junction unmatched. The CDR3 loop is CASSVTSGRSTDTQYF. The CDR3 DNA is TGTGCCAGCAGCGTTACTAGCGGGAGATCCACAGATACGCAGTATTTT.

With regard to this clone: The junction departs from the called germline gene at one end, perhaps through a read error. The rearrangement links TRBV2 to TRBJ2-7; 9 bases agree with TRBD1. Germline V gene sequence: CDR1 SNHLY, CDR2 FYNNEI. This CDR3 contains 13 residues. The CDR3 region has the DNA TGTGCCAGTGTGGGACAGGGCTCCGACGAGCAGTACTTC. The encoded protein is CASVGQGSDEQYF.

The chain joins TRBV10-2 to TRBJ1-2; 7 bases agree with TRBD1. Germline V CDR1 and CDR2: WSHSY, SAAADI. The CDR3 loop spans 13 amino acids. V trimming: 3 bases; J trimming: 5 bases; junction bases outside the gene matches: 3. The CDR3 sequence is CASSEIRGYGYTF. The CDR3 region has the DNA TGCGCCAGCAGTGAAATCAGGGGGTATGGCTACACCTTC.

The chain joins TRBV4-3 to TRBJ1-1, with D perhaps matching TRBD1 (6 bases). The CDR3 extends over 15 amino acids. Germline V lookup: CDR1 LGHNA, CDR2 YSLEER. V was cut by 0 bases and J by 6 bases, with 14 bases left in between. CDR3: CASSQDFGGGAEAFF. The CDR3 DNA reads as TGCGCCAGCAGCCAAGATTTTGGGGGCGGCGCTGAAGCTTTCTTT.

The count of this clone is one. The chain has TRBV6-5 and TRBJ1-2; D unresolved. The germline CDR1 and CDR2 sequences are MNHEY and SVGAGI. The CDR3 is made up of 15 amino acids. Trimming stripped 5 bases from V and 3 bases from J, with 16 bases between. This chain's CDR3 is CASSTRGRGDYGYTF. The CDR3 nucleotides are TGTGCCAGCAGTACCCGAGGGCGAGGAGACTATGGCTACACCTTC.